A single sample is the source of the 27 T cell receptor beta chains below, sequenced in a study of T-cell memory formation after mild COVID-19. Via MiXCR, TCRdb re-called the 5' RACE reads, giving one row per CDR3 protein. The sample consists of just under 150,000 distinct CDR3 sequences, 6% of them appearing once. The sample consisted of PBMCs or a T cell subset sorted from them (not recorded which). The receptors stem from an adult woman who had mild COVID-19 (a few samples of this study predate the infection). Cell type and time point are not known.

This clonotype has a count of ten or more. The V and J genes are TRBV30 and TRBJ2-3, with 8 bases identical to TRBD2. The J segment lost 4 bases and the V segment lost 2 bases, leaving 11 bases of the junction unmatched. The length of the CDR3 is 16 residues. Looked up from germline, CDR1 is GTSNPN and CDR2 is SVGIG (reference sequence). The chain's CDR3 is CAWSTLRGGRADTQYF. In nucleotides, the CDR3 is TGTGCCTGGAGTACTCTCCGCGGGGGGCGTGCAGATACGCAGTATTTT.

CDR3 sequence reads: CASSFRLADLQFF. DNA of the CDR3: TGTGCCAGCAGCTTCCGACTAGCGGACTTGCAGTTCTTC. This chain connects TRBV11-1 to TRBJ2-1, with 9 bases lining up with TRBD2. CDR1 and CDR2 (germline): SGHAT, FQDESV (reference sequence). V dropped 3 bases and J dropped 12; count of bases not matched to a gene: 6. The CDR3 loop spans 13 amino acids.

This clonotype appeared many times. CDR3 coding DNA: TGTGCCAGCAGCCAACTCAGGGGCGAGCAGTACTTC. Protein product: CASSQLRGEQYF. The genes are TRBV3-1 and TRBJ2-7, with a possible D match to TRBD1 (6 bases). The V gene lost 2 bases and the J gene lost 6 bases, with 8 bases spanning the gap. CDR1 and CDR2 from the germline V gene are LGHDT and YNNKEL (reference sequence). The CDR3 has 12 amino acids.

This clonotype came up many times. The chain employs TRBV30 and TRBJ1-3; D call uncertain. This CDR3 region has 14 residues. Looked up from germline, CDR1 is GTSNPN and CDR2 is SVGIG (reference sequence). Deletions cut 4 bases from V and 0 bases from J, with 10 bases between. The CDR3, as DNA: TGTGCCTGGAAAAGCAACCGCTCTGGAAACACCATATATTTT. It translates to CAWKSNRSGNTIYF.

The chain uses TRBV5-1 and TRBJ1-1; possibly TRBD1 for D (6 bases). This CDR3 is 15 amino acids long. Trimming pared 4 bases from V and 1 base from J, leaving 14 bases between. The germline V gene encodes CDR1 SGHRS and CDR2 YFSETQ. CDR3 sequence (DNA): TGCGCCAGCAGCCCCGGACAGCGGACGAACACTGAAGCTTTCTTT. Protein sequence: CASSPGQRTNTEAFF.

This clonotype was picked up many times. This chain uses TRBV5-1 with TRBJ2-1; TRBD1 might be the D (6 bases). Germline values: CDR1 SGHRS, CDR2 YFSETQ. The CDR3 spans 17 residues. V was shortened by 4 bases and J by 9 bases, with 26 bases between the two germline ends. The CDR3 nucleotides read TGCGCCAGCAGCCTCCCTTGGACAGTGATTTTTTTGTGTGAGCAGTTCTTC. Translated, it gives CASSLPWTVIFLCEQFF.

The sample holds a few counts of this clonotype. V gene TRBV11-2 combines with J gene TRBJ2-1; the match to TRBD1 covers 7 bases. V lost 1 base to trimming and J lost 6 bases; unmatched junction nucleotides: 3. The CDR3 length is 14 residues. Germline V gives CDR1 SGHAT, CDR2 FQNNGV. The CDR3 DNA is TGTGCCAGCAGCTTAGTGGGGACAGTCAATGAGCAGTTCTTC. Translated, it gives CASSLVGTVNEQFF.

J is TRBJ2-7 and V is TRBV7-9; 10 positions match TRBD2. Germline assignment: CDR1 SEHNR and CDR2 FQNEAQ (reference sequence). The J segment lost 3 bases and the V segment lost 6 bases, leaving 8 bases of the junction unmatched. The CDR3 spans 15 residues. The CDR3 sequence is CASSSGAGGFYEQYF. CDR3 nucleotide sequence: TGTGCCAGCAGTAGCGGAGCGGGAGGGTTCTACGAGCAGTACTTC. Supplemented by reference TRBV7-9 and TRBJ2-7, the full variable domain reads DTGVSQNPRHKITKRGQNVTFRCDPISEHNRLYWYRQTLGQGPEFLTYFQNEAQLEKSRLLSDRFSAERPKGSFSTLEIQRTEQGDSAMYLCASSSGAGGFYEQYFGPGTRLTVT.

V and J are TRBV12-3 or TRBV12-4 and TRBJ2-7; 8 nucleotides line up with TRBD1. V dropped 6 bases and J dropped 4; count of bases not matched to a gene: 11. The CDR3 covers 15 residues. Written as DNA, the CDR3 is TGTGCCAGCAGGACCTCGACAGGGGACACGTACGAGCAGTACTTC. Protein: CASRTSTGDTYEQYF.

This clonotype has only a few counts. J is TRBJ2-1 and V is TRBV19, with 11 bases fitting TRBD2. Looked up from germline, CDR1 is LNHDA and CDR2 is SQIVND (reference sequence). The CDR3 runs to 16 residues. The J segment lost 7 bases and the V segment lost 0 bases, leaving 5 bases of the junction unmatched. The CDR3 region has the DNA TGTGCCAGTAGTATAGAACTAGCGGGGGTAAGGAATGAGCAGTTCTTC. Protein: CASSIELAGVRNEQFF.

The V and J genes are TRBV3-1 and TRBJ2-5, with D perhaps matching TRBD2 (5 bases). V lost 6 bases and J 1 base, leaving 12 bases between the germline ends. Germline V gene data show CDR1 as LGHDT and CDR2 as YNNKEL (reference sequence). This CDR3 is built from 14 residues. CDR3 sequence: CASRGTRPQETQYF. CDR3 coding DNA: TGTGCCAGCAGAGGTACTAGACCCCAAGAGACCCAGTACTTC.

This clonotype was seen repeatedly, ten times or more. The V gene is TRBV7-2, the J gene TRBJ1-6, with a possible D match to TRBD1 (5 bases). V dropped 1 base and J dropped 7 bases, with 11 bases sitting between them. This CDR3 is built from 15 residues. Germline V CDR1 and CDR2: SGHTA, FQGNSA. Written as DNA, the CDR3 is TGTGCCAGCAGCTTAGAAGGGGCTAGGAATTCACCCCTCCACTTT. Residues: CASSLEGARNSPLHF.

J is TRBJ2-7 and V is TRBV4-3; 10 bases are a match to TRBD2. CDR1 and CDR2 from the germline V gene are LGHNA and YSLEER. The CDR3 is 14 amino acids. V lost 8 bases to trimming and J lost 7 bases; unmatched junction nucleotides: 11. CDR3: CASALLAGDYEQYF. The CDR3 DNA reads TGCGCCAGCGCACTCCTAGCGGGAGATTATGAGCAGTACTTC.

The rearrangement uses TRBV24-1 and TRBJ2-5; 9 bases are a match to TRBD1. CDR1 is KGHDR and CDR2 is SFDVKD in the germline V gene. The CDR3 extends over 20 amino acids. V lost 7 bases, J lost 5 bases, and 25 bases stayed unmatched. DNA for the CDR3: TGTGCCACCAGCATGTCCCAGCAGAACAGGGGGCCGGGTGGACTGGAGACCCAGTACTTC. Its protein is CATSMSQQNRGPGGLETQYF.

This chain links TRBV12-3 or TRBV12-4 with TRBJ2-1, with 8 bases fitting TRBD1. TRBJ2-5 matches the DNA end more closely, so the J call is doubtful. The CDR3 is made up of 15 amino acids. The CDR3 here is CASSLGQGAIETQYF. CDR3 DNA: TGTGCCAGCAGTTTGGGTCAGGGGGCAATAGAGACCCAGTACTTC.

There are a few counts of this clonotype. The chain joins TRBV7-8 to TRBJ1-6; TRBD1 matches 9 bases. The V gene end was trimmed by 4 bases and the J gene end by 1 base; junction bases not matched to a gene: 8. The CDR3 is 18 residues long. Germline-derived CDR1 and CDR2 are SGHVS and FQNEAQ. The CDR3 DNA sequence: TGTGCCAGCAGCTCCGGACAGGGGCAGGGATCCTATAATTCACCCCTCCACTTT. Residues: CASSSGQGQGSYNSPLHF. The full variable domain, in which reference TRBV7-8 and TRBJ1-6 provide the parts outside the CDR3, is GAGVSQSPRYKVAKRGQDVALRCDPISGHVSLFWYQQALGQGPEFLTYFQNEAQLDKSGLPSDRFFAERPEGSVSTLKIQRTQQEDSAVYLCASSSGQGQGSYNSPLHFGNGTRLTVT.

This clonotype was counted only a few times. V and J are TRBV6-2 or TRBV6-3 and TRBJ2-3, with TRBD2 matching over 10 bases. This CDR3 is built from 14 residues. The trim removed 6 bases at V and 4 bases at J, leaving 4 bases unmatched. Germline values: CDR1 MNHEY, CDR2 SVGEGT. The CDR3 DNA sequence: TGTGCCAGCAGATGGACTAGCGGAGCAGATACGCAGTATTTT. Translating it yields CASRWTSGADTQYF.

Sample share makes this clonotype medium-sized (0.01 to 0.1%). The chain recombines TRBV7-8 with TRBJ2-3; TRBD1 matches 7 bases. Germline-derived CDR1 and CDR2 are SGHVS and FQNEAQ. V was clipped by 6 bases and J by 0 bases; unmatched bases: 6. The CDR3 extends over 15 amino acids. The CDR3 spells CASRQTGQSTDTQYF. As DNA, the CDR3 is TGTGCCAGCAGACAAACGGGACAGAGCACAGATACGCAGTATTTT.

This clonotype has a count of ten or more. The chain recombines TRBV10-3 with TRBJ2-6, with D tentatively TRBD1 (6 bases). The CDR3 totals 14 residues. V lost 7 bases to trimming and J lost 0 bases, with 7 bases between them. Germline-derived CDR1 and CDR2 are ENHRY and SYGVKD. The CDR3 DNA reads as TGTGCCATCATGGACAGCTCTGGGGCCAACGTCCTGACTTTC. It codes for CAIMDSSGANVLTF.

This clonotype showed up many times. The chain combines TRBV7-2 with TRBJ2-5; 12 positions match TRBD2. The CDR3 length is 16 residues. Unmatched junction bases numbered 9, after V lost 4 bases and J lost 6 bases. Germline V gene lookup returns CDR1 SGHTA and CDR2 FQGNSA. The CDR3, as DNA: TGTGCCAGCAGCTCCCGACTAGCGGGAGCGGTGAAGACCCAGTACTTC. Translating gives CASSSRLAGAVKTQYF.

In nucleotides, the CDR3 is TGTGCCAGCAGAAGGACAGGGGACCCGTCCCCATATGGCTACACCTTC. This gives the protein CASRRTGDPSPYGYTF. The rearrangement uses TRBV6-5 and TRBJ1-2; 9 nucleotides agree with TRBD1. Germline-derived CDR1 and CDR2 are MNHEY and SVGAGI. The CDR3 runs to 16 residues. With V trimmed by 6 bases and J by 5 bases, 13 bases remained unmatched.

This clonotype was recorded at least ten times. The chain couples TRBV12-3 or TRBV12-4 to TRBJ1-1; 8 nucleotides line up with TRBD1. The CDR3 loop spans 16 amino acids. Trimming removed 6 bases from V and 1 base from J; junction bases left unmatched: 10. The DNA for the CDR3 is TGTGCCAGCAGACTAGGGACAGGCGCCAAGAACACTGAAGCTTTCTTT. Its translation is CASRLGTGAKNTEAFF.

This clonotype was seen ten or more times. The chain employs TRBV9 and TRBJ2-2, with unresolved D. CDR1 and CDR2 from the germline V gene are SGDLS and YYNGEE. The ends were cut back, 0 bases at V and 2 bases at J, with 5 bases in the middle. The CDR3 is made up of 14 amino acids. CDR3 protein: CASSVAPNTGELFF. The CDR3 nucleotides read TGTGCCAGCAGCGTAGCACCTAACACCGGGGAGCTGTTTTTT. The entire variable domain, with the rest obtained from reference TRBV9 and TRBJ2-2, is as follows: DSGVTQTPKHLITATGQRVTLRCSPRSGDLSVYWYQQSLDQGLQFLIQYYNGEERAKGNILERFSAQQFPDLHSELNLSSLELGDSALYFCASSVAPNTGELFFGEGSRLTVL.

This clonotype was counted only a few times. The rearrangement uses TRBV5-1 and TRBJ2-1, with TRBD2 identical over 10 bases. From germline, CDR1 is SGHRS and CDR2 YFSETQ. The J segment lost 11 bases and the V segment lost 0 bases, leaving 8 bases of the junction unmatched. This CDR3 has 15 residues. The CDR3 protein is CASSLDLAGASQQFF. Written as DNA, the CDR3 is TGCGCCAGCAGCTTGGATCTAGCGGGAGCCTCCCAGCAGTTCTTC.

This clonotype was seen a few times. This rearrangement joins TRBV7-8 to TRBJ2-2, with D tentatively TRBD1 (5 bases). V was shortened by 3 bases and J by 3 bases, with 14 bases between the two germline ends. Germline values: CDR1 SGHVS, CDR2 FQNEAQ. This CDR3 is 16 amino acids long. CDR3 loop: CASSFAGAQDTGELFF. The DNA of the CDR3 is TGTGCCAGCAGCTTTGCTGGGGCGCAGGACACCGGGGAGCTGTTTTTT. The full variable domain, with the rest looked up from reference TRBV7-8 and TRBJ2-2, is GAGVSQSPRYKVAKRGQDVALRCDPISGHVSLFWYQQALGQGPEFLTYFQNEAQLDKSGLPSDRFFAERPEGSVSTLKIQRTQQEDSAVYLCASSFAGAQDTGELFFGEGSRLTVL.

This clonotype was seen only a few times. J is TRBJ2-2 and V is TRBV4-1, with a tentative D call TRBD1 (6 bases). This CDR3 comprises 16 residues. The germline CDR1 and CDR2 sequences are MGHRA and YSYEKL. Trimming stripped 2 bases from V and 0 bases from J, with 10 bases between. This chain's CDR3 is CASSQKDRTNTGELFF. Here the CDR3 DNA reads TGCGCCAGCAGCCAAAAAGACAGGACGAACACCGGGGAGCTGTTTTTT.

This clonotype appeared many times. The rearrangement links TRBV7-2 to TRBJ2-6; D gene uncertain. Germline CDR1 SGHTA, CDR2 FQGNSA. The germline V and J ends were trimmed by 4 bases and 0 bases, with 7 bases remaining between them. The CDR3 is 15 residues long. This CDR3 is CASSSTGSGANVLTF. As DNA, the CDR3 is TGTGCCAGCAGCTCGACCGGCTCTGGGGCCAACGTCCTGACTTTC.